Below are 15 T cell receptor beta chains sequenced from a single sample in a study of CD8+CD57+ T cells in acquired aplastic anemia. The authors sequenced patients whose flow cytometry had shown CD8+CD57+ cell expansion. The TCR beta profiling, which covered VDJ combination and CDR3 sequence, was carried out using genomic DNA as the template. TCRdb analysed the reads with MiXCR anew, one entry per CDR3 protein. The data hold 150,000 to 170,000 distinct CDR3 sequences, with just over 50% observed a single time. The sample comprised sorted CD4+, CD8+, or CD8+CD57+ T cells (not recorded which) from PBMCs. The source of these receptors is a human donor with aplastic anemia.

This clonotype was recorded at least ten times. V usage is TRBV7-9 and J usage is TRBJ1-1; D not certain. CDR1 is SEHNR and CDR2 is FQNEAQ in the germline V gene (reference sequence). The CDR3 spans 15 residues. Trimming cost V 5 bases and J 0 bases, with 13 bases left between them. The CDR3 region has the DNA TGTGCCAGCAGCCCCCACAGTGGGATGAACACTGAAGCTTTCTTT. Amino acids: CASSPHSGMNTEAFF.

V usage is TRBV5-1 and J usage is TRBJ2-7, with D perhaps assigned TRBD1 or TRBD2 (5 bases each). The CDR3 consists of 14 residues. V shed 4 bases and J shed 0 bases, with 11 bases lying between them. Germline V gene lookup returns CDR1 SGHRS and CDR2 YFSETQ. CDR3 sequence reads: CASSRDPSSYEQYF. Written as DNA, the CDR3 is TGCGCCAGCAGCCGGGACCCAAGCTCCTACGAGCAGTACTTC.

There are many counts of this clonotype. The J gene is TRBJ1-1, the V gene TRBV27, with 7 nucleotides matching TRBD1. This CDR3 spans 13 amino acids. The V segment lost 5 bases and the J segment 6 bases; nucleotides outside the gene matches: 6. Germline V lookup: CDR1 MNHEY, CDR2 SMNVEV (reference sequence). Written as DNA, the CDR3 is TGTGCCAGCAGTCCCACAGGGGTTCCTGAAGCTTTCTTT. Translated, it gives CASSPTGVPEAFF.

The CDR3 region has the DNA TGTGCCACCAGCTCAAAGGGGGAGCAGTACTTC. As protein: CATSSKGEQYF. The chain joins TRBV24-1 to TRBJ2-7, with D perhaps TRBD1 (5 bases). V dropped 7 bases and J dropped 7 bases, with 10 bases sitting between them. The CDR3 is made up of 11 amino acids. Germline CDR1 and CDR2: KGHDR and SFDVKD.

As for this clonotype: A much bigger clone sits one base away, suggesting this may be a read error. The rearrangement links TRBV3-1 to TRBJ2-1, with 12 bases identical to TRBD1. This CDR3 is 18 amino acids long. Trimming at V came to 2 bases and at J to 6 bases, leaving 11 bases not matched to a gene. The germline V gene encodes CDR1 LGHDT and CDR2 YNNKEL (reference sequence). In nucleotides, the CDR3 is TGTGCCAGCAGCCAACCGGGACAGGGGGCGGTAAGGTGCAATGAGCAGTTCTTC. Translation: CASSQPGQGAVRCNEQFF.

This clonotype was counted only a few times. Written as DNA, the CDR3 is TGTGCCAGTAGTACCCGACTAGCGGGACCGGATACGCAGTATTTT. Amino acid sequence: CASSTRLAGPDTQYF. V and J are TRBV19 and TRBJ2-3; 11 positions match TRBD2. CDR3 length: 15 residues. The trim removed 4 bases at V and 6 bases at J, leaving 6 bases unmatched. Looked up from germline, CDR1 is LNHDA and CDR2 is SQIVND (reference sequence).

At least ten counts were recorded for this clonotype. This chain joins TRBV9 and TRBJ2-3; D is tentatively TRBD1 or TRBD2 (6 bases each). The CDR3 extends over 15 amino acids. The germline gives CDR1 SGDLS, CDR2 YYNGEE. Trimming removed 3 bases at V and 0 bases at J, with 11 bases between. The CDR3 reads CASSESGASTDTQYF. CDR3 DNA sequence: TGTGCCAGCAGCGAATCGGGGGCTAGCACAGATACGCAGTATTTT.

CDR3 DNA: TGTGCCAGTAGTTGGCAGGGCAGTTCGGTTAATTCACCCCTCCACTTT. Residues: CASSWQGSSVNSPLHF. The genes are TRBV19 and TRBJ1-6, with a weak D call TRBD1 (5 bases). V shed 5 bases and J shed 6 bases, with 17 bases lying between them. The germline gives CDR1 LNHDA, CDR2 SQIVND (reference sequence). The CDR3 sequence is 16 residues long.

This clonotype has at least ten counts. The chain recombines TRBV20-1 with TRBJ2-3; a possible D gene is TRBD2 (6 bases). Germline V gene lookup returns CDR1 DFQATT and CDR2 SNEGSKA (reference sequence). Trimming pared 6 bases from V and 1 base from J, leaving 26 bases between. The length of the CDR3 is 18 residues. This CDR3 reads CSATLGLAIVLGTDTQYF. Written as DNA, the CDR3 is TGCAGTGCAACCCTGGGGCTAGCGATCGTTTTAGGCACAGATACGCAGTATTTT.

About this clonotype: This sequence may be a read error, since a much larger clone differs from it by one base. The V call is TRBV5-1, the J call TRBJ1-1, with 9 bases identical to TRBD1. The germline V gene has CDR1 SGHRS and CDR2 YFSETQ. This CDR3 has 21 amino acids. V shed 1 base and J 5 bases; nucleotides not matched to a gene: 24. CDR3 nucleotide sequence: TGCGCCAGCAGCTTGTGGCCAATGGTGTTCGACAGGGGGAATAGGGGGACTGAAGCTTTCTTT. Its translation is CASSLWPMVFDRGNRGTEAFF.

V is TRBV25-1 and J is TRBJ2-5, with D uncertain. Germline V CDR1 and CDR2: MGHDK, SYGVNS. Deletions cut 0 bases from V and 2 bases from J, with 10 bases between. CDR3 length: 15 amino acids. The CDR3 loop reads CASSEYKADQETQYF. The CDR3 nucleotides read TGTGCCAGCAGTGAATATAAGGCGGATCAAGAGACCCAGTACTTC.

In this sample, this clonotype turned up many times. The rearrangement uses TRBV6-1 and TRBJ2-7; TRBD2 matches at 7 bases. The V gene's germline CDR1 is MNHNS and CDR2 SASEGT. Trimming cost V 6 bases and J 3 bases; bases outside gene matches: 11. The CDR3 has 15 residues. The CDR3 is CASSLGLVGDYEQYF. CDR3 sequence (DNA): TGTGCCAGCAGCCTTGGACTAGTTGGTGACTACGAGCAGTACTTC.

The rearrangement links TRBV5-1 to TRBJ2-1; 10 bases align to TRBD2. The junction had 18 bases not matched to a gene; V was cut back by 2 bases and J by 7 bases. Germline V lookup: CDR1 SGHRS, CDR2 YFSETQ. The CDR3 covers 19 residues. The CDR3 bases are TGCGCCAGCAGCTTAGACAAGGGGACAGCGGGAGGGCCTTGGAATGAGCAGTTCTTC. Its protein is CASSLDKGTAGGPWNEQFF.

The rearrangement uses TRBV9 and TRBJ2-7, with TRBD1 matching over 10 bases. Trimming at V came to 3 bases and at J to 5 bases, leaving 5 bases not matched to a gene. Germline loops: CDR1 SGDLS, CDR2 YYNGEE. This CDR3 is 14 amino acids long. CDR3 nucleotide sequence: TGTGCCAGCAGCGCGCGACAGGGGGCAAACGAGCAGTACTTC. This codes for CASSARQGANEQYF.

This clonotype was recorded only once. The rearrangement uses TRBV6-4 and TRBJ1-5; D unresolved. Germline V lookup: CDR1 MRHNA, CDR2 SNTAGT. This CDR3 is built from 11 residues. The V gene lost 5 bases and the J gene lost 9 bases, with 8 bases spanning the gap. CDR3: CASSITLPQHF. The CDR3 DNA sequence: TGTGCCAGCAGTATTACTCTGCCCCAGCATTTT.